This record looks at one T cell receptor beta chain sequence and its context. Its antigen is unidentified. These data come from a study of cytomegalovirus exposure and HLA in healthy donors. Study results and caveats: Diagnosis of cytomegalovirus status made by the classifier reportedly showed high specificity and sensitivity. In vitro testing confirmed three CMV-associated chains as specific for CMV antigens. The listing of fewer than 200 TCR beta chains classed them as cytomegalovirus-associated. Subsequent analysis found a tendency for first-cohort TCR clusters to co-occur within the 120 or so validation repertoires.

The germline V and J ends were trimmed by 5 bases and 4 bases, with 11 bases remaining between them. Germline CDR1 reads MNHEY; CDR2 reads SVGAGI. The CDR3 has 13 residues. The method was immunoSEQ multiplex PCR; TCRdb's version includes in-frame clones alone and lacks a portion of them. In the table there are about 150,000 clones, 86% of which are singletons. The specimen sequenced was PBMCs. This receptor was taken from a man between 18 and 35 years old in good health and CMV-seropositive. The gene calls are TRBV6-5 and TRBJ1-2; D unclear. The CDR3 is CASSPGLRYGYTF. DNA of the CDR3: TGTGCCAGCAGTCCCGGGTTGCGCTATGGCTACACCTTC.